The rows below give T cell receptor beta chains drawn from one sample of a study of blood T cell repertoires in COVID-19. The repertoire was sequenced with immunoSEQ multiplex PCR; TCRdb's copy has only in-frame clones and lacks some. Seen here are almost 35,000 clones, 75% to 90% observed once, and the top ten hold 14%. Sequencing input: peripheral blood. The receptors stem from a man aged 55 to 70 with active COVID-19. The CDR3 runs from the conserved cysteine through the conserved F or W. The order of the fields is clone size, V gene, J gene, D gene, CDR3 DNA, CDR3 protein. D genes are given only for firm matches. Size is omitted from some rows. Given values are once, few, many or a class for expanded clones.

.,TRBV7-8,TRBJ2-7,.,TGTGCCAGCAGCCGATTAGGGGGCGAGCAGTACTTC,CASSRLGGEQYF
once,TRBV18,TRBJ1-1,TRBD1,TGTGCCAGCTCACCAGATAGGGACAGGGTTACTGAAGCTTTCTTT,CASSPDRDRVTEAFF
.,TRBV11-2,TRBJ1-2,.,TGTGCCAGCAGACGTCCAGGGGTTCTTAATGGCTACACCTTC,CASRRPGVLNGYTF
.,TRBV21-1,TRBJ1-6,.,TGTGCCAGCAGCTCAGGGAAACGCGCCGAAGTTAAGGTGAGCTCCTATAATTCACCCCTCCACTTT,CASSSGKRAEVKVSSYNSPLHF
.,TRBV10-3,TRBJ2-7,TRBD2,TGTGCCACGACGCCGGGACTAGCGGGACCCTACGAGCAGTACTTC,CATTPGLAGPYEQYF
.,TRBV5-6,TRBJ2-7,.,TGTGCCAGCAGCTTGGGGGCAGGGGGGAACCACTACGAGCAGTACTTC,CASSLGAGGNHYEQYF
.,TRBV9,TRBJ2-3,TRBD2,TGTGCCAGCAGCGTACGCGGGAGTGGGACAGATACGCAGTATTTT,CASSVRGSGTDTQYF
.,TRBV6-2/TRBV6-3,TRBJ2-4,TRBD2,TGTGCCAGCAGTTGGGGGGGAGTAGTCAAAAACATTCAGTACTTC,CASSWGGVVKNIQYF
.,TRBV29-1,TRBJ2-5,TRBD2,TGCAGCGTTGAAGATGTAGCGGGCCTCTACCAAGAGACCCAGTACTTC,CSVEDVAGLYQETQYF
.,TRBV7-9,TRBJ2-1,TRBD1,TGTGCCAGCAGCTTAGGACAGGGGGCTAAATCCTACAATGAGCAGTTCTTC,CASSLGQGAKSYNEQFF
.,TRBV19,TRBJ2-4,TRBD1,TGTGCCAGTAGTATTGTTCGGCAGGGGGCAGACATTCAGTACTTC,CASSIVRQGADIQYF
.,TRBV19,TRBJ2-3,.,TGTGCCAGTAGTATCAAGCCGGGTACAGATACGCAGTATTTT,CASSIKPGTDTQYF
once,TRBV28,TRBJ2-6,.,TGTGCCAGCAGCTCCCCGACGGGGGGCACTGGGGCCAACGTCCTGACTTTC,CASSSPTGGTGANVLTF
.,TRBV4-1,TRBJ2-7,TRBD2,TGCGCCAGCAGTCGCTTAGCGGGAGCGACCTACGAGCAGTACTTC,CASSRLAGATYEQYF
.,TRBV2,TRBJ1-6,TRBD1,TGTGCCAGCAGGCTCCAGGGGGTTTTCTATAATTCACCCCTCCACTTT,CASRLQGVFYNSPLHF
few,TRBV7-9,TRBJ2-7,.,TGTGCCAGCAGCTTAGTGACCCGGGGCTACGAGCAGTACTTC,CASSLVTRGYEQYF
.,TRBV7-9,TRBJ1-4,.,TGTGCCAGCAGCTTAAGGGGGAGTGCGGAAAAACTGTTTTTT,CASSLRGSAEKLFF
.,TRBV9,TRBJ2-1,TRBD1,TGTGCCAGCAGCGCCACAGGGGGCGATTACAATGAGCAGTTCTTC,CASSATGGDYNEQFF
.,TRBV6-1,TRBJ2-4,TRBD1,TGTGCCAGCAGTGAGTCCGGGACAGGGGCCGACATTCAGTACTTC,CASSESGTGADIQYF
few,TRBV18,TRBJ1-2,TRBD1,TGTGCCAGCTCACCTAACAGGGGAGCTAACTATGGCTACACCTTC,CASSPNRGANYGYTF
once,TRBV6-4,TRBJ1-4,.,TGTGCCAGCAGTGCAGGAGGGGCGCTCGGTGAAAAACTGTTTTTT,CASSAGGALGEKLFF
.,TRBV9,TRBJ1-3,TRBD1,TGTGCCAGCAGCCCCAGGGACAGCTCTGGAAACACCATATATTTT,CASSPRDSSGNTIYF
.,TRBV18,TRBJ2-6,.,TGTGCCAGCTCACCTTTGGGGCTTTCTGGGGCCAACGTCCTGACTTTC,CASSPLGLSGANVLTF
.,TRBV11-2,TRBJ2-5,.,TGTGCCAGCAGCTACAGCCAAGAGACCCAGTACTTC,CASSYSQETQYF
.,TRBV10-1,TRBJ2-3,TRBD2,TGCGCCAGCAGTGAGTTGCAGCGGGAGGGCACAGATACGCAGTATTTT,CASSELQREGTDTQYF
.,TRBV7-3,TRBJ2-2,TRBD2,TGTGCCAGCAGCTCCCCGGGACTAGCGGGATACACCGGGGAGCTGTTTTTT,CASSSPGLAGYTGELFF
.,TRBV27,TRBJ2-7,TRBD1,TGTGCCAGCAGTTCCAGGGGGCCCCCTCCCTACGAGCAGTACTTC,CASSSRGPPPYEQYF
.,TRBV3-1/TRBV3-2,TRBJ1-2,TRBD1,TGTGCCAGCAGCCAAAACAGGGGTGATGGCTACACCTTC,CASSQNRGDGYTF
once,TRBV21-1,TRBJ2-7,.,TGTGCCAGCAGTCGTTGCCGAAGACAGGGGGCTTCCCTCTACGAGCAGTACTTC,CASSRCRRQGASLYEQYF
.,TRBV6-6,TRBJ2-3,.,TGTGCCAGCAGTTACTCGGAGATCACAGATACGCAGTATTTT,CASSYSEITDTQYF
.,TRBV29-1,TRBJ1-6,.,TGCAGCGTTGTTCGGGGGAGGGAGTATTCACCCCTCCACTTT,CSVVRGREYSPLHF
.,TRBV11-2,TRBJ2-3,.,TGTGCCAGCAGCTTAGGTTTTGCAACTAGCACAGATACGCAGTATTTT,CASSLGFATSTDTQYF
.,TRBV7-8,TRBJ1-2,.,TGTGCCAGCAGCTTAGCCGGGGAGTTAAGGTTTCTATACACCTTC,CASSLAGELRFLYTF
.,TRBV11-2,TRBJ2-3,TRBD2,TGTGCCAGCAGGGTCGGGGTGGCGGGAGGGGCAGATACGCAGTATTTT,CASRVGVAGGADTQYF
once,TRBV7-3,TRBJ2-7,TRBD2,TGTGCCAGCATCCTCAGTGGGAGCGGGAGGCCCCCCTCCTACGAGCAGTACTTC,CASILSGSGRPPSYEQYF
.,TRBV5-1,TRBJ2-2,TRBD1,TGCGCCAGCCAAGACAGGGTGGGAAGGACCGGGGAGCTGTTTTTT,CASQDRVGRTGELFF
.,TRBV18,TRBJ2-5,.,TGTGCCAGCTCACCAGACGGGGTCCCACAAGAGACCCAGTACTTC,CASSPDGVPQETQYF
.,TRBV7-2,TRBJ1-4,TRBD1,TGTGCCAGCAGCCGGACAGGGCCGGGTGAAAAACTGTTTTTT,CASSRTGPGEKLFF
.,TRBV7-3,TRBJ2-5,TRBD2,TGTGCCAGCAGCCGGGGGACTAGCGGGAGAAGTGAGACCCAGTACTTC,CASSRGTSGRSETQYF
.,TRBV28,TRBJ2-2,.,TGTGCCAGCAGTCCGACGGACAGAAACACCGGGGAGCTGTTTTTT,CASSPTDRNTGELFF
.,TRBV29-1,TRBJ2-3,TRBD2,TGCAGCGTTGAGCCTAGCGGGAGGACAGATACGCAGTATTTT,CSVEPSGRTDTQYF
.,TRBV7-2,TRBJ2-1,TRBD1,TGTGCCAGCAGCTCCTCCGGGACAGGGCCCGATTATGAGCAGTTCTTC,CASSSSGTGPDYEQFF
once,TRBV15,TRBJ1-2,TRBD1,TGTGCCACCAGCAGAGACCGGGACAGGGGTTATGGCTACACCTTC,CATSRDRDRGYGYTF
.,TRBV6-1,TRBJ1-2,.,TGTGCCAGCAGTGAGAGGGGGGGGACGGATGGCTACACCTTC,CASSERGGTDGYTF
.,TRBV6-5,TRBJ2-7,.,TGTGCCAGCAGTTACGAGGGGGGGACGGCCAACGAGCAGTACTTC,CASSYEGGTANEQYF
.,TRBV4-2,TRBJ2-7,TRBD2,TGTGCCAGCAGCCAAGGTCTAGCGGCTACCTACGAGCAGTACTTC,CASSQGLAATYEQYF
.,TRBV2,TRBJ1-5,.,TGTGCCAGCAGTCGGGGCAATCAGCCCCAGCATTTT,CASSRGNQPQHF
.,TRBV10-1,TRBJ2-1,.,TGCGCCAGCAGTAGGGCTAGCAGTGAGCAGTTCTTC,CASSRASSEQFF
.,TRBV6-4,TRBJ1-6,.,TGTGCCAGCAGTGACTCCGGGGGATCACCCCTCCACTTT,CASSDSGGSPLHF
once,TRBV28,TRBJ1-6,.,TGTGCCAGCGTGAGCAACGTGAATTCACCCCTCCACTTT,CASVSNVNSPLHF
.,TRBV5-1,TRBJ2-2,TRBD2,TGCGCCAGCAGCCCCGTGGGACTAGCGGGAGTAGGCACCGGGGAGCTGTTTTTT,CASSPVGLAGVGTGELFF
few,TRBV27,TRBJ2-7,TRBD2,TGTGCCAGCAGTCCCCGGGACTACTACGAGCAGTACTTC,CASSPRDYYEQYF
.,TRBV5-1,TRBJ2-1,TRBD2,TGCGCCAGCAGTACTAGCGGGGGATACAATGAGCAGTTCTTC,CASSTSGGYNEQFF
.,TRBV12-5,TRBJ2-7,TRBD1,TGTGCTAGCCGGGACAGGGGCTCCTACGAGCAGTACTTC,CASRDRGSYEQYF
.,TRBV9,TRBJ2-1,.,TGTGCCAGCAGCGTACGGGGGTCGGATTACAATGAGCAGTTCTTC,CASSVRGSDYNEQFF
.,TRBV27,TRBJ2-1,TRBD2,TGTGCCAGCAGTCAGACTAGCGGGAGCTATGAGCAGTTCTTC,CASSQTSGSYEQFF
.,TRBV6-5,TRBJ1-1,TRBD1,TGTGCCAGCAGACCGCACAGGGGGGACACTGAAGCTTTCTTT,CASRPHRGDTEAFF